The 15 T cell receptor beta chains given below trace back to one sample, sequenced in a study of shared clonotypes between healthy human individuals. Clones were read by immunoSEQ multiplex PCR, and TCRdb kept only the in-frame ones, dropping some. Of around 2,100,000 clones listed, over 85% are singletons. Terminally differentiated effector memory CD45RA+ cells were left out of the naive CD8 fraction, which was CD45RO-negative and positively selected for CCR7. Material for sequencing was naive CD8+ T cells sorted from blood. The origin of the receptors is a man younger than 35 in good health.

As concerns this clone: Other DNA sequences within the sample encode an identical CDR3. The chain uses TRBV9 and TRBJ2-7; no reliable D call. The ends were cut back, 3 bases at V and 3 bases at J, with 10 bases in the middle. This CDR3 is 13 amino acids long. Germline CDR1 and CDR2: SGDLS and YYNGEE. The chain's CDR3 is CASSAGLLYEQYF. The CDR3 coding sequence is TGTGCCAGCAGCGCCGGGCTTCTCTACGAGCAGTACTTC.

V and J are TRBV2 and TRBJ2-5; TRBD2 matches 10 bases. V shed 5 bases, J shed 2 bases, and the junction held 8 bases outside the gene matches. Germline V gene lookup returns CDR1 SNHLY and CDR2 FYNNEI. CDR3 length: 16 residues. The CDR3 DNA is TGTGCCAGCAGTTGGGAGGAGCGGGAGGGGCAAGAGACCCAGTACTTC. It specifies CASSWEEREGQETQYF.

The chain links TRBV7-8 to TRBJ2-1; D ambiguous. The CDR3 loop spans 12 amino acids. Per the germline V gene, CDR1 is SGHVS and CDR2 is FQNEAQ. V lost 5 bases, J lost 9 bases, and 11 bases lay in between. Written as DNA, the CDR3 is TGTGCCAGCAGCCCCCCCTTTTTTGAGCAGTTCTTC. This encodes CASSPPFFEQFF. Filled out from reference TRBV7-8 and TRBJ2-1, the complete variable domain reads GAGVSQSPRYKVAKRGQDVALRCDPISGHVSLFWYQQALGQGPEFLTYFQNEAQLDKSGLPSDRFFAERPEGSVSTLKIQRTQQEDSAVYLCASSPPFFEQFFGPGTRLTVL.

Comments on this clone: The sample holds other DNA sequences that translate to the same CDR3. The chain carries TRBV30 and TRBJ1-1; TRBD1 matches at 8 bases. J gave up 1 base and V 5 bases, and 3 bases lay outside the gene matches. This CDR3 contains 13 residues. The germline gives CDR1 GTSNPN, CDR2 SVGIG (reference sequence). The CDR3 spells CAWDRGGNTEAFF. The CDR3 nucleotides are TGTGCCTGGGACAGGGGTGGGAACACTGAAGCTTTCTTT.

This clone has more than one count but fewer than ten. The J gene is TRBJ1-2, the V gene TRBV18, with D possibly being TRBD1 (5 bases). Trimming stripped 3 bases from V and 4 bases from J, with 12 bases between. CDR3 size: 14 residues. CDR1 is KGHSH, CDR2 LQKENI, per germline. The CDR3 coding sequence is TGTGCCAGCTCACCTGGTGACAGAGCCTATGGCTACACCTTC. This codes for CASSPGDRAYGYTF.

This clone occurred a few times. The chain combines TRBV5-5 with TRBJ2-7; D is uncertain. The V end lost 4 bases, the J end lost 7 bases, and 21 bases lay between the germline ends. Germline assignment: CDR1 SGHKS and CDR2 YYEKEE (reference sequence). The CDR3 spans 15 residues. The CDR3 spells CASSPTPGRSEEQYF. The CDR3 DNA follows: TGTGCCAGCAGCCCCACCCCGGGCAGGTCAGAGGAGCAGTACTTC. Drawing the rest from reference TRBV5-5 and TRBJ2-7, the complete variable domain is DAGVTQSPTHLIKTRGQQVTLRCSPISGHKSVSWYQQVLGQGPQFIFQYYEKEERGRGNFPDRFSARQFPNYSSELNVNALLLGDSALYLCASSPTPGRSEEQYFGPGTRLTVT.

The chain's CDR3 is CASSLGLARTGELFF. In DNA form, the CDR3 reads TGTGCCAGCAGCTTAGGACTAGCGAGGACCGGGGAGCTGTTTTTT. J is TRBJ2-2 and V is TRBV7-9, with 8 bases that match TRBD2. Per germline, CDR1 SEHNR and CDR2 FQNEAQ (reference sequence). The CDR3 consists of 15 residues. J was trimmed by 5 bases and V by 1 base; bases with no gene match: 3.

This clone was counted a single time. CDR3 bases: TGTGCCAGCAGCGTAGGCGGGATAGGCAATGAGCAGTTCTTC. This gives the protein CASSVGGIGNEQFF. This rearrangement joins TRBV9 to TRBJ2-1; D is perhaps TRBD2 (6 bases). V was clipped by 0 bases and J by 6 bases, with 10 bases between them. Germline-derived CDR1 and CDR2 are SGDLS and YYNGEE. The CDR3 is 14 amino acids.

The chain links TRBV7-9 to TRBJ2-1; 8 bases agree with TRBD2. From germline, CDR1 is SEHNR and CDR2 FQNEAQ (reference sequence). CDR3 length: 15 residues. Germline trimming cut 8 bases from V and 5 bases from J; bases unmatched to any gene: 11. CDR3 in amino acids: CASCRAGVLDNEQFF. The CDR3 nucleotides are TGTGCCAGCTGCCGAGCGGGAGTCTTGGACAATGAGCAGTTCTTC. The full variable domain, completed using reference TRBV7-9 and TRBJ2-1, is DTGVSQNPRHKITKRGQNVTFRCDPISEHNRLYWYRQTLGQGPEFLTYFQNEAQLEKSRLLSDRFSAERPKGSFSTLEIQRTEQGDSAMYLCASCRAGVLDNEQFFGPGTRLTVL.

CDR3: CASSQRWQGQGDTQYF. DNA for the CDR3: TGCGCCAGCAGCCAACGATGGCAGGGGCAGGGGGATACGCAGTATTTT. The chain joins TRBV4-3 to TRBJ2-3, with D possibly matching TRBD1 (6 bases). Germline V lookup: CDR1 LGHNA, CDR2 YSLEER. This CDR3 has 16 amino acids. V shed 2 bases and J shed 6 bases, with 18 bases lying between them.

This chain uses TRBV5-1 with TRBJ1-2; D is perhaps TRBD1 (5 bases). This CDR3 is 15 amino acids long. V lost 4 bases, J lost 2 bases, and 15 bases lay in between. Germline V gives CDR1 SGHRS, CDR2 YFSETQ. CDR3 in DNA: TGCGCCAGCAGCCCTGAGGACATGTGGAACTATGGCTACACCTTC. Translated: CASSPEDMWNYGYTF.

The chain combines TRBV4-3 with TRBJ2-1; TRBD2 is a possible D gene (6 bases). V gave up 1 base and J gave up 8 bases, with 12 bases separating them. Looked up from germline, CDR1 is LGHNA and CDR2 is YSLEER. The CDR3 loop spans 14 amino acids. CDR3 sequence: CASSQAEGGYEQFF. The CDR3 DNA reads as TGCGCCAGCAGCCAAGCTGAGGGAGGTTATGAGCAGTTCTTC.

The chain couples TRBV10-2 to TRBJ2-1, with 11 bases lining up with TRBD2. Trimming at V came to 5 bases and at J to 2 bases, leaving 2 bases not matched to a gene. This CDR3 contains 15 residues. CDR1 and CDR2 from the germline V gene are WSHSY and SAAADI. This CDR3 is CASSRLAGTYNEQFF. CDR3 coding DNA: TGCGCCAGCAGTAGACTAGCGGGGACCTACAATGAGCAGTTCTTC.

The genes are TRBV27 and TRBJ2-5; D is possibly TRBD1 or TRBD2 (5 bases each). Looked up from germline, CDR1 is MNHEY and CDR2 is SMNVEV (reference sequence). The germline V and J ends were trimmed by 0 bases and 6 bases, with 8 bases remaining between them. The CDR3 sequence is 13 residues long. The DNA for the CDR3 is TGTGCCAGCAGTTTATCGGGGGATCAGACCCAGTACTTC. As protein: CASSLSGDQTQYF.

CDR3 protein: CASSQGSDIQETQYF. CDR3 nucleotides: TGCGCCAGCAGCCAAGGTTCGGACATCCAAGAGACCCAGTACTTC. The rearrangement uses TRBV4-3 and TRBJ2-5, with D possibly being TRBD1 (5 bases). Trimming took 1 base from V and 1 from J, leaving 10 bases between them. Germline CDR1 reads LGHNA; CDR2 reads YSLEER. The CDR3 loop spans 15 amino acids.